What follows is one T cell receptor (beta chain) and its context. The target of this receptor is not known. Base quality data are lacking; no much larger clone is found one base away. The immunoSEQ Assay, a bias-controlled multiplex PCR, was used to amplify TCRbeta CDR3 regions from genomic DNA. The source study handled its data this way. The number of nucleated cells in each sample was estimated by amplification of reference gene primers within the assay. Sequence reads were collapsed and filtered to measure the absolute abundance of every unique TCRbeta CDR3 rearrangement. For each sample, productive Simpson clonality was calculated as the square root of Simpson's diversity index over productive rearrangements. Not all clones reach the TCRdb copy of this immuneACCESS table, which keeps in-frame sequences only. Checked studies attribute under half of the gap to unresolved V genes and leave the rest unexplained. The D gene and trimming were derived from the DNA, and the V and J assignments and clone size from that table. Present in this sample are 310,000 or so clones, about 90% of which were seen just once. Around 11% of the sample is in the top ten clones.

V and J are truncated by 5 bases and 0 bases respectively, leaving an intervening sequence of 16 bases. The CDR3 numbers 17 residues from cysteine through phenylalanine. The entry retains the CDR3 DNA only, 51 bases that are in frame from base 1. From a lookup of the germline V gene (reference sequence), CDR1 and CDR2 are PRHDT and FYEKMQ. The data derive from a study of blood T cell repertoires in COVID-19 (dated by TCRdb to 2019 to 2021). Looking at the study overall: Samples from collaborators originated in the United States, Italy and Spain and spanned both the acute and convalescent phases of COVID-19. Subjects who had been exposed to COVID-19, were actively infected with it, or had recovered from it provided the deeply sampled blood TCRbeta repertoires that made up the dataset. Samples came from the ongoing ImmuneRACE study (first 160 participants) plus 1,254 subjects from 6 global collaborators. The sample metadata nearly always contained a de-identified subject ID, COVID-19 status, age in years and sex. The prospective study material was composed of cDNA or gDNA derived from T cells, B-cell-depleted T cells, or PBMCs. The repertoires were released in a freely available public database meant as a resource for research on the immune response to SARS-CoV-2. HLA class I and class II types, where available, came from metadata supplied by the sample provider rather than from assay-based typing.

Points the paper makes about the study in general: The quantity of clinical and demographic metadata differed by source and by participant and was supplied without curation.

At one collaborating source in Seattle, patients were enrolled during active infection and were followed longitudinally through the course of disease. Collaborating institutions collected whole blood in K2EDTA tubes following their own protocols. For TCRbeta analysis, collaborator samples were shipped as frozen whole blood, as isolated PBMCs, or as DNA extracted from either sample type. The sequence derives from a woman in her twenties or thirties with COVID-19, enrolled during active disease. Sequencing input: peripheral blood. The rearrangement joined TRBV13 to TRBJ1-4, with an unclear D gene assignment. The DNA sequence reads TGTGCCAGCAGCCTCCGGGGAGGAAGAGCAACTAATGAAAAACTGTTTTTT. Protein translation: CASSLRGGRATNEKLFF.